A selection of T cell receptor beta chains follows, all from one sample in a study of T-cell memory formation after mild COVID-19. TCRdb re-called the 5' RACE reads with MiXCR, one entry per CDR3 protein. This repertoire shows 45,000 or so distinct CDR3 sequences, approximately 7% found once; its top ten account for roughly 0.79%. The sequencing input was PBMCs or a T cell subset sorted from them (not recorded which). The receptors shown here come from an adult who had mild COVID-19 (a few samples of this study predate the infection). Cell type and time point are not known. The CDR3 runs from the conserved cysteine through the conserved F or W. A D gene is named only where the DNA matches it firmly. Some rows mark clone size as missing; the rest say once, few, many or name a class of expanded clone.

j_gene | abundance | d_gene | v_gene | len | CDR3nt | CDR3aa
TRBJ2-5 | few | TRBD2 | TRBV14 | 15 | TGTGCCAGCAGCCAGGGACTAGCGGGGGTAGAGACCCAGTACTTC | CASSQGLAGVETQYF
TRBJ1-5 | few | . | TRBV20-1 | 15 | TGCAGTGCTAGAGATGGGGGGGGGAGCAATCAGCCCCAGCATTTT | CSARDGGGSNQPQHF
TRBJ2-7 | many | TRBD2 | TRBV3-1 | 14 | TGTGCCAGCAGCCAAGTGGGACTACTCTACGAGCAGTACTTC | CASSQVGLLYEQYF
TRBJ2-3 | many | . | TRBV29-1 | 13 | TGCAGCGTTGAATGGGAGCCCCCAGATACGCAGTATTTT | CSVEWEPPDTQYF
TRBJ2-2 | many | . | TRBV2 | 16 | TGTGCCAGCAGTGAAGGTGTATTTCCCAACACCGGGGAGCTGTTTTTT | CASSEGVFPNTGELFF
TRBJ2-1 | many | TRBD2 | TRBV5-1 | 16 | TGCGCCAGCAGGCACTCCGGGACTAGCGGGAAAAATGAGCAGTTCTTC | CASRHSGTSGKNEQFF
TRBJ2-3 | . | TRBD2 | TRBV20-1 | 17 | TGCAGTGCTAGAGTACCTAGACTAGCGGGAGTGGCAGATACGCAGTATTTT | CSARVPRLAGVADTQYF
TRBJ1-4 | . | . | TRBV6-5 | 15 | TGTGCCAGCAGTACCCTAACAAGGGAGAATGAAAAACTGTTTTTT | CASSTLTRENEKLFF
TRBJ1-1 | many | . | TRBV20-1 | 15 | TGCAGTGCCCCCACTTTGTCCCCGCGGGTCACTGAAGCTTTCTTT | CSAPTLSPRVTEAFF
TRBJ1-2 | . | . | TRBV14 | 12 | TGTGCCAGCAGCCAAGATCGGAACGGCTACACCTTC | CASSQDRNGYTF
TRBJ2-5 | . | . | TRBV5-4 | 14 | TGTGCCAGCAGCTTGGGACACCTTCCAGAGACCCAGTACTTC | CASSLGHLPETQYF
TRBJ2-1 | many | TRBD2 | TRBV12-3/TRBV12-4 | 16 | TGTGCCAGCAGTTTTGCATGGGGGGGAAACTACAATGAGCAGTTCTTC | CASSFAWGGNYNEQFF
TRBJ2-7 | . | . | TRBV11-3 | 14 | TGTGCCAGCAGCTTACCAGACGCCAACTACGAGCAGTACTTC | CASSLPDANYEQYF
TRBJ1-2 | . | . | TRBV25-1 | 13 | TGTGCCAGCAGATCGGGTCCAGGGCGAGGCTACACCTTC | CASRSGPGRGYTF
TRBJ2-2 | . | . | TRBV2 | 16 | TGTGCCAGCAGTCTTACAGGGCTCACGAACACCGGGGAGCTGTTTTTT | CASSLTGLTNTGELFF
TRBJ2-4 | many | . | TRBV29-1 | 14 | TGCAGCGTTGAAGATAGGAGGGGCCCCTCGGCCTTATACTTC | CSVEDRRGPSALYF
TRBJ2-2 | . | TRBD2 | TRBV7-8 | 16 | TGTGCCAGCAGCTACCGACTAGCGGGAGGGGGTTGGGAGCTGTTTTTT | CASSYRLAGGGWELFF
TRBJ1-5 | few | . | TRBV4-2 | 15 | TGTGCCAGCAGCAACGGGCAGGGTTCTCGGCAGCCCCAGCATTTT | CASSNGQGSRQPQHF
TRBJ2-5 | few | . | TRBV7-6 | 15 | TGTGCCAGCAGCCCAACGCCCGACAGACAAGAGACCCAGTACTTC | CASSPTPDRQETQYF
TRBJ2-7 | few | . | TRBV12-3/TRBV12-4 | 14 | TGTGCCAGCAGCCTTAGGACAGCAGGGTTCGAGCAGTACTTC | CASSLRTAGFEQYF
TRBJ2-3 | . | . | TRBV19 | 14 | TGTGCCAGTAGTTTACTTACAAGCACAGATACGCAGTATTTT | CASSLLTSTDTQYF
TRBJ1-2 | few | TRBD1 | TRBV16 | 14 | TGTGCCAGCAGCCCACAGGGGACAGGGTATGGCTACACCTTC | CASSPQGTGYGYTF
TRBJ2-1 | few | TRBD2 | TRBV27 | 16 | TGTGCCAGCAGTACCCGGACTAGCGGGAGGACCAATGAGCAGTTCTTC | CASSTRTSGRTNEQFF
TRBJ2-1 | many | . | TRBV12-1 | 15 | TGTGCCAGCAGCTTCGGGATTTCCCGGCGGAATGAGCAGTTCTTC | CASSFGISRRNEQFF
TRBJ2-7 | many | . | TRBV7-8 | 14 | TGTGCCAGCAGCTTGACCAGGAACCGCTACGAGCAGTACTTC | CASSLTRNRYEQYF
TRBJ2-2 | few | . | TRBV12-3/TRBV12-4 | 13 | TGTGCCGGCCTAGTGGGGGCAACCGGGGAGCTGTTTTTT | CAGLVGATGELFF
TRBJ2-1 | few | . | TRBV6-5 | 14 | TGTGCCAGCAGTTACTCTAGGACGTACAATGAGCAGTTCTTC | CASSYSRTYNEQFF
TRBJ1-1 | many | . | TRBV12-3/TRBV12-4 | 15 | TGTGCCAGCAGCTTTAGGGGGACATCGAACACTGAAGCTTTCTTT | CASSFRGTSNTEAFF
TRBJ1-4 | . | . | TRBV6-2/TRBV6-3 | 15 | TGTGCCAGCAGGGCGGACAGACCAACTAATGAAAAACTGTTTTTT | CASRADRPTNEKLFF
TRBJ1-5 | few | . | TRBV27 | 15 | TGTGCCAGCAGCCTCCAGTTCAGGGTTGGGCAGCCCCAGCATTTT | CASSLQFRVGQPQHF
TRBJ2-3 | . | TRBD1 | TRBV24-1 | 16 | TGTGCCACCAGTGACCTCGGGACAGGGTCCACAGATACGCAGTATTTT | CATSDLGTGSTDTQYF
TRBJ2-3 | many | . | TRBV7-3 | 15 | TGTGCCAGCAGCTTCGGTGGGGGCAGCACAGATACGCAGTATTTT | CASSFGGGSTDTQYF
TRBJ1-2 | many | . | TRBV11-3 | 13 | TGTGCCAGCAGCTTAGTTCGTCCCCATGGCTACACCTTC | CASSLVRPHGYTF
TRBJ1-1 | few | . | TRBV2 | 15 | TGTGCCAGCAGACTGGAGACAGGAGCGAACACTGAAGCTTTCTTT | CASRLETGANTEAFF
TRBJ1-1 | many | . | TRBV7-2 | 14 | TGTGCCAGCAGCTTAGGGGGCGCAAACACTGAAGCTTTCTTT | CASSLGGANTEAFF
TRBJ2-7 | many | TRBD2 | TRBV13 | 16 | TGTGCCAGCAGCCCAGGACTAGCGGGAGCCTCCTACGAGCAGTACTTC | CASSPGLAGASYEQYF
TRBJ2-5 | many | TRBD2 | TRBV29-1 | 14 | TGCAGCGTGCTAGCGGGGGCTCCGGGGGAGACCCAGTACTTC | CSVLAGAPGETQYF
TRBJ1-2 | . | . | TRBV7-9 | 14 | TGTGCCAGCAGCGCCGAGCTGTTCAACTATGGCTACACCTTC | CASSAELFNYGYTF
TRBJ2-5 | . | . | TRBV24-1 | 14 | TGTGCCACCAGTGACCCCGGGACACAAGAGACCCAGTACTTC | CATSDPGTQETQYF
TRBJ1-2 | few | TRBD1 | TRBV18 | 15 | TGTGCCAGCTCACCTCAACAGGGGGGAAACTATGGCTACACCTTC | CASSPQQGGNYGYTF
TRBJ1-6 | many | TRBD1 | TRBV6-5 | 14 | TGTGCCAGCAACCTTGACAGGGTGGGATCACCCCTCCACTTT | CASNLDRVGSPLHF
TRBJ2-1 | . | TRBD2 | TRBV13 | 15 | TGTGCCAGCAGCCCGGCGGGCGGGAGGCACAATGAGCAGTTCTTC | CASSPAGGRHNEQFF
TRBJ1-2 | many | . | TRBV12-3/TRBV12-4 | 15 | TGTGCCAGCAGTCGTTCCCCGTCCCGCAACTATGGCTACACCTTC | CASSRSPSRNYGYTF
TRBJ1-2 | . | . | TRBV7-9 | 16 | TGTGCCAGCAGCGCTCTCCCCCTGACAGACAACTATGGCTACACCTTC | CASSALPLTDNYGYTF
TRBJ2-5 | many | . | TRBV29-1 | 14 | TGCAGCGTTGAAGCCCCGGACATTCTGGAGACCCAGTACTTC | CSVEAPDILETQYF
TRBJ1-4 | . | TRBD1 | TRBV20-1 | 14 | TGCAGTGCTAGAGAACAGGGGTTTAATGAAAAACTGTTTTTT | CSAREQGFNEKLFF
TRBJ2-7 | many | . | TRBV11-1 | 13 | TGTGCCAGCAGCTTACACCTTCAGGACGAGCAGTACTTC | CASSLHLQDEQYF
TRBJ2-5 | many | . | TRBV7-9 | 12 | TGTGCCAGCAGCTCCGACGTGGAGACCCAGTACTTC | CASSSDVETQYF